A selection of T cell receptor beta chains follows, all from one sample in a study of T cells in Graves' hyperthyroidism and ophthalmopathy. TCRdb reprocessed the multiplex PCR reads with MiXCR, giving one entry per CDR3 protein. The table has fewer than 400,000 distinct CDR3 sequences, 16% seen once; the top ten hold around a third. Sequenced: blood. The receptors stem from a young man with Graves' hyperthyroidism. Each CDR3 is given with its conserved first and last residue. Fields, in order: J gene, CDR3 length, V gene, D gene, clone size, CDR3 DNA, CDR3 protein. D genes are given only for firm matches. Clone sizes are given selectively: once, few, many, or a class where the clone is expanded.

J: TRBJ1-2; length: 13; V: TRBV29-1; D: -; size: many; DNA: TGCAGCGTTTTAGTGGCAGGACGATATGGCTACACCTTC; CDR3: CSVLVAGRYGYTF
J: TRBJ1-2; length: 15; V: TRBV5-1; D: TRBD1; size: -; DNA: TGCGCCAGCACTTCCGGGACAGGGGTCCGCTATGGCTACACCTTC; CDR3: CASTSGTGVRYGYTF
J: TRBJ2-1; length: 17; V: TRBV27; D: TRBD1; size: many; DNA: TGTGCCAGCAGTCGTCCCGGGACAGGGGCTCCCTACAATGAGCAGTTCTTC; CDR3: CASSRPGTGAPYNEQFF
J: TRBJ2-7; length: 14; V: TRBV18; D: -; size: many; DNA: TGTGCCAGCTCACCGGGGGACGGGGCGGACGAGCAGTACTTC; CDR3: CASSPGDGADEQYF
J: TRBJ1-2; length: 13; V: TRBV6-1; D: -; size: few; DNA: TGTGCCAGTGACACCGGGCTACACTATGGCTACACCTTC; CDR3: CASDTGLHYGYTF
J: TRBJ2-1; length: 14; V: TRBV20-1; D: TRBD2; size: many; DNA: TGCAGTGCCCATAGCGGGAGCTCCTACAATGAGCAGTTCTTC; CDR3: CSAHSGSSYNEQFF
J: TRBJ2-7; length: 14; V: TRBV15; D: -; size: many; DNA: TGTGCCACCAGCCCGGGGCAGGTGAGCTACGAGCAGTACTTC; CDR3: CATSPGQVSYEQYF
J: TRBJ2-1; length: 15; V: TRBV7-3; D: TRBD1; size: -; DNA: TGTGCCAGCAGCTCGACAGGGGCTAGCAGGGATGAGCAGTTCTTC; CDR3: CASSSTGASRDEQFF
J: TRBJ2-5; length: 13; V: TRBV11-3; D: -; size: many; DNA: TGTGCCAGCAGCTCCAGGGTCGAAGAGACCCAGTACTTC; CDR3: CASSSRVEETQYF
J: TRBJ1-5; length: 14; V: TRBV2; D: -; size: many; DNA: TGTGCCAGCAGTGAAGGACTACTCAATCAGCCCCAGCATTTT; CDR3: CASSEGLLNQPQHF
J: TRBJ2-5; length: 13; V: TRBV6-1; D: -; size: many; DNA: TGTGCCAGCAGGTCCAGAGTCCAAGAGACCCAGTACTTC; CDR3: CASRSRVQETQYF
J: TRBJ2-2; length: 16; V: TRBV12-3/TRBV12-4; D: TRBD2; size: many; DNA: TGTGCCGGGAGGGGGACTAGCGGTACGAACACCGGGGAGCTGTTTTTT; CDR3: CAGRGTSGTNTGELFF
J: TRBJ1-1; length: 14; V: TRBV30; D: -; size: many; DNA: TGTGCCTGGAGTTTAGGGACGATGAACACTGAAGCTTTCTTT; CDR3: CAWSLGTMNTEAFF
J: TRBJ2-7; length: 15; V: TRBV20-1; D: TRBD1; size: -; DNA: TGCAGTGCTCAAACCACGACAGGGGGCTTCTCCGAGCAGTACTTC; CDR3: CSAQTTTGGFSEQYF
J: TRBJ1-5; length: 14; V: TRBV20-1; D: TRBD1; size: many; DNA: TGCAGTGCTCGCCGACAGGGGCGCGTTCAGCCCCAGCATTTT; CDR3: CSARRQGRVQPQHF
J: TRBJ2-1; length: 14; V: TRBV7-6; D: -; size: -; DNA: TGTGCCAGCAGCCCCCGCCTCGGGGACAATGAGCAGTTCTTC; CDR3: CASSPRLGDNEQFF
J: TRBJ2-7; length: 15; V: TRBV6-1; D: -; size: -; DNA: TGTGCCAGCAGTGAAATCGGGACTGACTTCTACGAGCAGTACTTC; CDR3: CASSEIGTDFYEQYF
J: TRBJ2-3; length: 16; V: TRBV12-5; D: -; size: few; DNA: TGTGCTAGTGGTTTGGGACAGCAAACTAGCACAGATACGCAGTATTTT; CDR3: CASGLGQQTSTDTQYF